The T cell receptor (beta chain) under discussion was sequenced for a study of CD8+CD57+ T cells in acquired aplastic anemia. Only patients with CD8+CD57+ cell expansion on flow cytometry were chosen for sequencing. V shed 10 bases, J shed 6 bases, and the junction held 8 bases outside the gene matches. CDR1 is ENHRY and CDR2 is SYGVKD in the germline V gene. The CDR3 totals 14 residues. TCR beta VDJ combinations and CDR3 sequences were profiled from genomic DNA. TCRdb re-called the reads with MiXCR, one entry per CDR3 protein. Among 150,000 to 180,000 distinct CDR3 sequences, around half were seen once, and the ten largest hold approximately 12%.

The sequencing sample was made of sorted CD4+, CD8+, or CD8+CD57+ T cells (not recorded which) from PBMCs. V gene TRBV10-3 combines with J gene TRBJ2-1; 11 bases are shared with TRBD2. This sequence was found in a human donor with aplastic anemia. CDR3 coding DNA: TGTGCCAGCCAGACTAGCGGGGTAAGCAATGAGCAGTTCTTC. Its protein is CASQTSGVSNEQFF.